These 19 T cell receptor beta chains were sequenced from one sample in a study of T cells after yellow fever vaccination. TCRdb ran MiXCR on the 5' RACE reads and lists one entry per CDR3 protein. Of approximately 90,000 distinct CDR3 sequences in the sample, roughly 13% were seen once. Here the sequenced sample was CD8+ T cells not binding an NS4B(214-222) dextramer, sorted from PBMCs, taken about 20 days after the first yellow fever vaccination. The receptors here all came from a man aged 18-30 years who received the YFV17D yellow fever vaccine.

This clonotype was seen more than once but under ten times. The V call is TRBV7-9, the J call TRBJ2-3, with D unresolved. CDR1 is SEHNR, CDR2 FQNEAQ, per germline (reference sequence). The CDR3 sequence is 13 residues long. V lost 0 bases and J 5 bases, leaving 6 bases between the germline ends. The CDR3 is CASSLAGLDTQYF. As DNA, the CDR3 is TGTGCCAGCAGCTTAGCTGGGCTAGATACGCAGTATTTT. Using reference TRBV7-9 and TRBJ2-3 for the parts outside the CDR3, the full variable domain is DTGVSQNPRHKITKRGQNVTFRCDPISEHNRLYWYRQTLGQGPEFLTYFQNEAQLEKSRLLSDRFSAERPKGSFSTLEIQRTEQGDSAMYLCASSLAGLDTQYFGPGTRLTVL.

This clonotype was seen a few times. The J gene is TRBJ1-2, the V gene TRBV16, with TRBD1 matching over 7 bases. The V gene end was trimmed by 2 bases and the J gene end by 1 base; junction bases not matched to a gene: 4. The CDR3 has 15 residues. CDR1 KGHSY and CDR2 FQNENV come from the germline V gene. The DNA for the CDR3 is TGTGCCAGCAGCCAACCGGGACAGCTTAACTATGGCTACACCTTC. This sequence encodes CASSQPGQLNYGYTF.

This clonotype occurred a few times. This rearrangement joins TRBV3-1 to TRBJ2-7, with D possibly matching TRBD2 (5 bases). The CDR3 contains 15 residues. The V gene's germline CDR1 is LGHDT and CDR2 YNNKEL (reference sequence). The germline V and J ends were trimmed by 4 bases and 4 bases, with 17 bases remaining between them. The CDR3 sequence is CASSPREQRPYEQYF. The DNA for the CDR3 is TGTGCCAGCAGCCCACGGGAACAGCGACCGTACGAGCAGTACTTC.

The J gene is TRBJ1-2, the V gene TRBV6-6; D unclear. With 5 bases removed from V and 8 bases from J, the gap between germline ends came to 15 bases. Germline V CDR1 and CDR2: MNHNY, SVGAGI (reference sequence). The CDR3 is 13 residues long. The CDR3 loop is CASSNRGAVGYTF. The CDR3 DNA sequence: TGTGCCAGCAGTAATCGGGGAGCGGTCGGCTACACCTTC.

The chain links TRBV18 to TRBJ1-6, with D unclear. This CDR3 comprises 15 residues. V was cut by 2 bases and J by 10 bases, with 15 bases left in between. Germline CDR1 KGHSH, CDR2 LQKENI. In DNA form, the CDR3 reads TGTGCCAGCTCACCAAGGGCCGGAAATGGATCACCCCTCCACTTT. Amino acids: CASSPRAGNGSPLHF.

This rearrangement joins TRBV6-2 or TRBV6-3 to TRBJ1-5; D call uncertain. Trimming shortened V by 6 bases and J by 7 bases, and 16 bases separated the two germline ends. There are 14 residues in the CDR3. The germline CDR1 and CDR2 sequences are MNHEY and SVGEGT. The CDR3 DNA sequence: TGTGCCAGCAGCCCCCACCGGGTAAGCCAGCCCCAGCATTTT. Translation: CASSPHRVSQPQHF.

There are a few counts of this clonotype. The chain recombines TRBV7-9 with TRBJ2-2, with TRBD1 matching over 8 bases. The CDR3 has 15 residues. With 6 bases clipped from V and 1 base from J, the junction kept 4 bases outside the gene matches. Germline V gene lookup returns CDR1 SEHNR and CDR2 FQNEAQ (reference sequence). The CDR3 coding sequence is TGTGCCAGCAGGGGGACAGGATTGAACACCGGGGAGCTGTTTTTT. Its protein product is CASRGTGLNTGELFF.

This clonotype occurred a few times. This chain uses TRBV20-1 with TRBJ1-1; TRBD1 might be the D (5 bases). The germline V and J ends were trimmed by 6 bases and 0 bases, with 14 bases remaining between them. The CDR3 sequence is 14 residues long. CDR1 is DFQATT, CDR2 SNEGSKA, per germline (reference sequence). CDR3 sequence: CSAPREGMNTEAFF. The CDR3 DNA reads as TGCAGTGCACCCCGGGAGGGGATGAACACTGAAGCTTTCTTT.

The chain recombines TRBV6-6 with TRBJ1-5; 9 positions agree with TRBD1. Germline values: CDR1 MNHNY, CDR2 SVGAGI (reference sequence). After removal of 5 bases from V and 7 bases from J, the junction contained 3 bases not matched to a gene. The CDR3 has 13 amino acids. The CDR3 bases are TGTGCCAGCAGTGGGACAGGGATGCAGCCCCAGCATTTT. Translating it yields CASSGTGMQPQHF.

This clonotype was seen more than once but under ten times. The gene calls are TRBV12-3 or TRBV12-4 and TRBJ2-7; D possibly matches TRBD1 or TRBD2 (5 bases each). Trimming took 8 bases from V and 6 from J, leaving 23 bases between them. This CDR3 has 15 residues. The CDR3 protein is CASAQGEQSRPEQYF. The CDR3, as DNA: TGTGCCAGCGCACAAGGGGAGCAGAGTCGCCCCGAGCAGTACTTC.

As DNA, the CDR3 is TGTGCCAGCAGCCCTCGGTTGAGGACTAGCGCTGCAGAGACCCAGTACTTC. This codes for CASSPRLRTSAAETQYF. J is TRBJ2-5 and V is TRBV3-1, with 9 nucleotides matching TRBD2. This CDR3 is built from 17 residues. V shed 4 bases, J shed 4 bases, and the junction held 13 bases outside the gene matches. Germline assignment: CDR1 LGHDT and CDR2 YNNKEL (reference sequence).

This clonotype was seen more than once but under ten times. The gene calls are TRBV7-6 and TRBJ1-6, with D perhaps matching TRBD1 (6 bases). This CDR3 is built from 16 residues. Per germline, CDR1 SGHVS and CDR2 FNYEAQ. Deletions cut 1 base from V and 7 bases from J, with 14 bases between. Here the CDR3 reads CASSLGRDMRNSPLHF. The CDR3 region has the DNA TGTGCCAGCAGCTTAGGCCGGGACATGCGGAATTCACCCCTCCACTTT.

This clonotype was counted a few times. The V gene is TRBV12-3 or TRBV12-4, the J gene TRBJ2-4; TRBD2 matches 13 bases. The ends lost 5 bases at V and 0 bases at J; junction bases unmatched: 10. The CDR3 consists of 19 residues. The CDR3: CASSRSGTSGALAKNIQYF. DNA for the CDR3: TGTGCCAGCAGTCGTTCCGGGACTAGCGGGGCTTTAGCCAAAAACATTCAGTACTTC.

This clonotype was observed at least ten times. The chain combines TRBV10-3 with TRBJ2-4; the D gene could be TRBD1 or TRBD2 (5 bases each). Trimming took 0 bases from V and 0 from J, leaving 12 bases between them. The length of the CDR3 is 17 residues. CDR1 is ENHRY, CDR2 SYGVKD, per germline. CDR3 DNA: TGTGCCATCAGTGAGTCGAACGGGGCGAGAGCCAAAAACATTCAGTACTTC. It yields the protein CAISESNGARAKNIQYF.

This clonotype was counted a few times. CDR3 sequence reads: CASTGGGGSNQPQHF. CDR3 in DNA: TGTGCCAGCACCGGCGGGGGTGGTAGCAATCAGCCCCAGCATTTT. The rearrangement links TRBV28 to TRBJ1-5; TRBD1 might be the D (5 bases). Germline V CDR1 and CDR2: MDHEN, SYDVKM. CDR3 length: 15 residues. The germline V and J ends were trimmed by 7 bases and 0 bases, with 13 bases remaining between them.

This clonotype was picked up a small number of times. The chain has TRBV4-1 and TRBJ2-7, with D possibly being TRBD1 (5 bases). The germline gives CDR1 MGHRA, CDR2 YSYEKL. CDR3 size: 14 residues. The ends were cut back, 4 bases at V and 5 bases at J, with 15 bases in the middle. This CDR3 is CASSPQAGSDEQYF. In nucleotides, the CDR3 is TGCGCCAGCAGCCCTCAGGCAGGGTCGGACGAGCAGTACTTC.

The chain has TRBV12-3 or TRBV12-4 and TRBJ2-3, with 8 bases matching TRBD1. J lost 5 bases, V lost 5 bases, and 12 bases had no gene match. CDR3 size: 16 residues. CDR3 nucleotides: TGTGCCAGCAGTCAAAACCCGGGACAGGACATAGATACGCAGTATTTT. The encoded protein is CASSQNPGQDIDTQYF.

This rearrangement joins TRBV6-5 to TRBJ2-5; 9 bases are a match to TRBD2. Germline V gene data show CDR1 as MNHEY and CDR2 as SVGAGI. The CDR3 length is 14 residues. V lost 2 bases to trimming and J lost 6 bases; unmatched junction nucleotides: 4. The CDR3 nucleotides are TGTGCCAGCAGTTACCTTAGCGGGGGAAAGACCCAGTACTTC. This gives the protein CASSYLSGGKTQYF.

This clonotype has only a few counts. The chain uses TRBV29-1 and TRBJ2-7; the D gene is possibly TRBD1 (6 bases). CDR3 size: 12 residues. CDR1 and CDR2 from the germline V gene are SQVTM and ANQGSEA. Trimming stripped 6 bases from V and 7 bases from J, with 16 bases between. CDR3 sequence: CSVPLTDREQYF. CDR3 bases: TGCAGCGTGCCCCTGACTGACAGGGAGCAGTACTTC.